The clone carrying this TCR beta chain has a handful of counts. Its target is unknown. Produced via immunoSEQ multiplex PCR; TCRdb's table is partial and in-frame only. Among about 60,000 clones listed, roughly 83% were seen once. This specimen comes from a study of siplizumab effects on memory and regulatory T cells. Broader study findings: Naive T cells appeared more varied than memory cells and looked like key alloresponse contributors. Significantly reduced by siplizumab was the cumulative frequency of alloreactive sequences, namely those traceable to unstimulated CD4+ memory cells.

Sequenced unstimulated subsets in a few donor pairs: CD4+ naive, CD4+ memory, CD8+ naive, CD8+ effector memory, CD8+ TEMRA. Germline CDR1 is MGHRA and CDR2 is YSYEKL. The CDR3 spans 16 residues. The V gene lost 4 bases and the J gene lost 0 bases, with 13 bases spanning the gap. The receptor was isolated from a human donor in good health. The J gene is TRBJ2-1, the V gene TRBV4-1; D is ambiguous. The sequencing sample was made of memory CD4+ T cells sorted from blood. CDR3 nucleotide sequence: TGCGCCAGCAGCCCGCCAAGAGGTCGCTCCTACAATGAGCAGTTCTTC. As protein: CASSPPRGRSYNEQFF.